This T cell receptor beta chain was identified during a study of shared clonotypes between healthy human individuals. The data were produced by immunoSEQ multiplex PCR, yet TCRdb's version contains in-frame clones alone and is incomplete. This table holds 2 million to 2.5 million clones, over 90% found once. The specimen was naive CD4+ T cells from PBMCs. The subset was: CD45RA+ positively selected. The sequence was collected from a young man in good health. Some clones in this sample may be carry-over from other donors' samples.

CDR3 region: CGGVDTGELFF. The CDR3 bases are TGTGGCGGGGTCGACACCGGGGAGCTGTTTTTT. This rearrangement joins TRBV30 to TRBJ2-2, with D perhaps matching TRBD2 (6 bases). Germline assignment: CDR1 GTSNPN and CDR2 SVGIG (reference sequence). The CDR3 consists of 11 residues.